This TCR beta chain was captured by sequencing in a study of blood T cell repertoires in COVID-19. The CDR3 length is 16 residues. After removal of 5 bases from V and 0 bases from J, the junction contained 6 bases not matched to a gene. Germline V CDR1 and CDR2: SNHLY, FYNNEI. Individuals drawn from about 26 US areas were roughly 18 to 89 years old. Cohort placement rested on clinical history that participants reported themselves. Assay used: immunoSEQ multiplex PCR; TCRdb lists only in-frame clones, some missing. The repertoire holds under 200,000 clones, with roughly 83% as singletons. The sequence was collected from a middle-aged man with acute COVID-19. This rearrangement joins TRBV2 to TRBJ2-5; 10 bases map to TRBD2. Sequencing input: PBMCs or T cells enriched from blood (not recorded which). CDR3 in amino acids: CASSRPSGSNQETQYF. Here the CDR3 DNA reads TGTGCCAGCAGTCGTCCTAGCGGGAGCAACCAAGAGACCCAGTACTTC.